What follows are 27 T cell receptor beta chains derived from one specimen sequenced in a study of CD8 T cells in ankylosing spondylitis. The antigens these receptors bind are not known. In TCRdb, the 5' RACE reads were re-called with MiXCR into one record per CDR3 protein. The repertoire holds a few hundred thousand distinct CDR3 sequences, with approximately 8% as singletons. The study's findings and limits: There was a TCR beta motif, made of eight highly homologous variants, that appeared characteristic of ankylosing spondylitis blood.

Sequencing was done on a sample of blood, either unsorted or a sorted T cell fraction (not recorded which). The receptors were gathered from a male donor with ankylosing spondylitis.

There are a few counts of this clonotype. The chain is built from TRBV7-3 and TRBJ1-1; D may be TRBD1 (6 bases). Germline-derived CDR1 and CDR2 are SGHTA and FQGTGA. V was clipped by 0 bases and J by 1 base, with 9 bases between them. This CDR3 spans 15 amino acids. The CDR3 DNA is TGTGCCAGCAGCTTAACTGGACAGACGAACACTGAAGCTTTCTTT. Translated, it gives CASSLTGQTNTEAFF.

This clonotype was recorded many times. This chain joins TRBV4-1 and TRBJ1-2; 8 bases line up with TRBD1. With V trimmed by 2 bases and J by 2 bases, 4 bases remained unmatched. This CDR3 is 15 amino acids long. Germline values: CDR1 MGHRA, CDR2 YSYEKL. The CDR3 is CASSQTQGVNYGYTF. CDR3 DNA sequence: TGCGCCAGCAGCCAAACACAGGGGGTGAACTATGGCTACACCTTC.

This clonotype was picked up a small number of times. The V gene is TRBV12-3 or TRBV12-4, the J gene TRBJ2-5; 11 nucleotides agree with TRBD2. V lost 5 bases, J lost 5 bases, and 10 bases stayed unmatched. CDR3 size: 16 residues. The CDR3 is CASSQVAGGPPETQYF. The DNA of the CDR3 is TGTGCCAGCAGTCAAGTAGCGGGAGGGCCTCCGGAGACCCAGTACTTC.

The chain combines TRBV28 with TRBJ2-5, with unresolved D. In germline, CDR1 is MDHEN, CDR2 SYDVKM. This CDR3 contains 15 residues. With 1 base removed from V and 1 base from J, the gap between germline ends came to 10 bases. The CDR3 is CASSLLSSIQETQYF. The CDR3 DNA follows: TGTGCCAGCAGTTTATTATCCTCGATCCAAGAGACCCAGTACTTC.

The chain is built from TRBV7-2 and TRBJ2-7; TRBD2 matches at 15 bases. V shed 0 bases, J shed 8 bases, and the junction held 5 bases outside the gene matches. The CDR3 is 16 residues long. Germline V gene sequence: CDR1 SGHTA, CDR2 FQGNSA. CDR3 sequence: CASSLAGLAGGEKQYF. The CDR3 DNA is TGTGCCAGCAGCTTAGCGGGACTAGCGGGAGGAGAAAAGCAGTACTTC.

The rearrangement joins TRBV7-8 to TRBJ1-1; no definite D call. The CDR3 has 15 residues. Trimming took 2 bases from V and 3 from J, leaving 13 bases between them. Per the germline V gene, CDR1 is SGHVS and CDR2 is FQNEAQ. CDR3 nucleotides: TGTGCCAGCAGCTTACAGATAGGGTGGGACACTGAAGCTTTCTTT. Residues: CASSLQIGWDTEAFF.

The rearrangement links TRBV11-1 to TRBJ2-7; the D is unclear. This CDR3 region has 10 residues. Trimming took 5 bases from V and 8 from J, leaving 7 bases between them. Looked up from germline, CDR1 is SGHAT and CDR2 is FQDESV (reference sequence). CDR3 protein: CASSPQKQYF. The CDR3 DNA sequence: TGTGCCAGCAGCCCTCAAAAGCAGTACTTC. The full variable domain, completed using reference TRBV11-1 and TRBJ2-7, is EAEVAQSPRYKITEKSQAVAFWCDPISGHATLYWYRQILGQGPELLVQFQDESVVDDSQLPKDRFSAERLKGVDSTLKIQPAELGDSAMYLCASSPQKQYFGPGTRLTVT.

This clonotype was detected only a few times. The V call is TRBV7-9, the J call TRBJ1-1, with D perhaps TRBD1 (5 bases). Trimming stripped 1 base from V and 4 bases from J, with 13 bases between. Germline-derived CDR1 and CDR2 are SEHNR and FQNEAQ (reference sequence). The CDR3 sequence is 15 residues long. The CDR3 DNA reads TGTGCCAGCAGCTTAGGGCAGGGAAGGATCACTGAAGCTTTCTTT. This gives the protein CASSLGQGRITEAFF.

This sequence joins TRBV12-3 or TRBV12-4 and TRBJ1-1; no definite D call. This CDR3 is 12 amino acids long. V dropped 9 bases and J dropped 3 bases, with 11 bases sitting between them. CDR3 coding DNA: TGTGCCAGTACGTCGAGACACACTGAAGCTTTCTTT. Residues: CASTSRHTEAFF.

The chain has TRBV7-9 and TRBJ1-2; D is unresolved. Germline V CDR1 and CDR2: SEHNR, FQNEAQ (reference sequence). The CDR3 sequence is 15 residues long. Trimming took off 0 bases at V and 0 bases at J, with 8 bases between the two ends. CDR3: CASSLAQVTNYGYTF. DNA of the CDR3: TGTGCCAGCAGCTTAGCGCAGGTTACTAACTATGGCTACACCTTC.

This clonotype was counted a few times. The chain employs TRBV20-1 and TRBJ2-5, with D maybe TRBD1 (6 bases). V lost 5 bases and J lost 2, with 15 bases in between. The CDR3 loop spans 14 amino acids. Germline V lookup: CDR1 DFQATT, CDR2 SNEGSKA (reference sequence). The CDR3 DNA follows: TGCAGTGCTCCTACAGGGATTACACAAGAGACCCAGTACTTC. It encodes CSAPTGITQETQYF.

This clonotype was recorded many times. The chain is built from TRBV5-1 and TRBJ2-3, with TRBD2 matching over 12 bases. CDR1 and CDR2 from the germline V gene are SGHRS and YFSETQ. The ends lost 0 bases at V and 3 bases at J; junction bases unmatched: 2. The CDR3 contains 16 residues. CDR3 sequence: CASSLGTSGTTDTQYF. The CDR3 DNA sequence: TGCGCCAGCAGCTTGGGGACTAGCGGGACAACAGATACGCAGTATTTT.

A few counts support this clonotype. V gene TRBV7-2 combines with J gene TRBJ2-1, with TRBD2 matching over 8 bases. CDR3 length: 15 amino acids. Unmatched junction bases numbered 1, after V lost 1 base and J lost 2 bases. CDR1 and CDR2 from the germline V gene are SGHTA and FQGNSA. The CDR3 is CASSLDGGAYNEQFF. The CDR3 region has the DNA TGTGCCAGCAGCTTAGACGGGGGGGCCTACAATGAGCAGTTCTTC.

This chain joins TRBV12-3 or TRBV12-4 and TRBJ2-3; TRBD2 agrees at 10 bases. Germline trimming cut 5 bases from V and 2 bases from J; bases unmatched to any gene: 7. The CDR3 extends over 16 amino acids. In nucleotides, the CDR3 is TGTGCCAGCAGTGGCTCAGCGGGAGGGTTCACAGATACGCAGTATTTT. It specifies CASSGSAGGFTDTQYF.

This clonotype was counted a few times. The chain is built from TRBV12-3 or TRBV12-4 and TRBJ2-5; maybe TRBD1 (5 bases). The CDR3 length is 15 residues. Trimming shortened V by 2 bases and J by 1 base, and 11 bases separated the two germline ends. Here the CDR3 reads CASSLPTAGQETQYF. The CDR3, as DNA: TGTGCCAGCAGTTTACCGACAGCTGGCCAAGAGACCCAGTACTTC.

This chain uses TRBV3-1 with TRBJ1-2; D is perhaps TRBD1 (6 bases). Germline V CDR1 and CDR2: LGHDT, YNNKEL (reference sequence). This CDR3 contains 15 residues. V gave up 4 bases and J gave up 5 bases, with 17 bases separating them. As DNA, the CDR3 is TGTGCCAGCAGCCTCACTCCAGGACAGAATTATGGCTACACCTTC. Amino acid sequence: CASSLTPGQNYGYTF.

The chain couples TRBV19 to TRBJ1-5, with D possibly matching TRBD1 (6 bases). The V and J ends lost 6 bases and 0 bases respectively, with 18 bases between them. Germline CDR1 is LNHDA and CDR2 is SQIVND (reference sequence). The CDR3 runs 17 residues. The CDR3 DNA follows: TGTGCCAGTAGCGTTGGCTACAGGGCGAATAGCAATCAGCCCCAGCATTTT. Amino acid sequence: CASSVGYRANSNQPQHF.

This clonotype came up a few times. The gene calls are TRBV20-1 and TRBJ2-3; TRBD2 might be the D (6 bases). The ends were cut back, 6 bases at V and 0 bases at J, with 13 bases in the middle. The CDR3 contains 14 residues. Germline V gene sequence: CDR1 DFQATT, CDR2 SNEGSKA (reference sequence). DNA of the CDR3: TGCAGTGCCCAACGGAGCGGGAGCACAGATACGCAGTATTTT. Translating it yields CSAQRSGSTDTQYF.

V gene TRBV5-1 combines with J gene TRBJ2-7; TRBD1 aligns across 9 bases. This CDR3 contains 15 residues. With V trimmed by 3 bases and J by 0 bases, 4 bases remained unmatched. CDR1 is SGHRS and CDR2 is YFSETQ in the germline V gene. The CDR3 region has the DNA TGCGCCAGCAGCTACGGGACAGGGTTCTCCTACGAGCAGTACTTC. It encodes CASSYGTGFSYEQYF.

The chain carries TRBV5-1 and TRBJ2-3, with D possibly being TRBD1 or TRBD2 (5 bases each). Per the germline V gene, CDR1 is SGHRS and CDR2 is YFSETQ. CDR3 size: 17 residues. V dropped 3 bases and J dropped 0 bases, with 17 bases sitting between them. CDR3 in DNA: TGCGCCAGCAGCTCCACGGGATGGGGCAGGAGCACAGATACGCAGTATTTT. Translation gives CASSSTGWGRSTDTQYF.

The chain joins TRBV6-1 to TRBJ1-2; D call uncertain. The V gene's germline CDR1 is MNHNS and CDR2 SASEGT. Trimming cost V 8 bases and J 6 bases, with 16 bases left between them. The CDR3 has 13 residues. The CDR3 spells CASRAGIGNGYTF. DNA for the CDR3: TGTGCCAGCCGAGCCGGAATAGGAAATGGCTACACCTTC.

This chain connects TRBV29-1 to TRBJ2-1; 10 positions match TRBD2. The germline gives CDR1 SQVTM, CDR2 ANQGSEA. The V gene end was trimmed by 4 bases and the J gene end by 4 bases; junction bases not matched to a gene: 1. The CDR3 sequence is 13 residues long. In DNA form, the CDR3 reads TGCAGCGTTGCACTAGCGGGATACAATGAGCAGTTCTTC. Its translation is CSVALAGYNEQFF.

The CDR3 is CASSQARENIQYF. For the CDR3, the DNA is TGTGCCAGCAGCCAGGCCAGGGAAAACATTCAGTACTTC. V and J are TRBV7-2 and TRBJ2-4, with D perhaps TRBD1 (5 bases). This CDR3 spans 13 amino acids. Germline loops: CDR1 SGHTA, CDR2 FQGNSA. Trimming pared 5 bases from V and 5 bases from J, leaving 10 bases between.

This clonotype has only a few counts. The chain uses TRBV5-6 and TRBJ2-1, with D perhaps being TRBD1 or TRBD2 (5 bases each). CDR3 size: 16 residues. Germline V gene data show CDR1 as SGHDT and CDR2 as YYEEEE. Trimming stripped 2 bases from V and 8 bases from J, with 20 bases between. CDR3 protein: CASSFAGTSWGDEQFF. The CDR3 nucleotides are TGTGCCAGCAGCTTCGCCGGGACCTCATGGGGCGATGAGCAGTTCTTC.

The CDR3 is CASSFAGNSPLHF. CDR3 coding DNA: TGTGCCAGCAGCTTCGCGGGTAATTCACCCCTCCACTTT. This chain links TRBV7-3 with TRBJ1-6; no firm D call. CDR1 and CDR2 from the germline V gene are SGHTA and FQGTGA. The CDR3 loop spans 13 amino acids. The V and J ends lost 3 bases and 6 bases respectively, with 6 bases between them.

A few counts support this clonotype. The chain recombines TRBV20-1 with TRBJ2-7; 9 bases line up with TRBD2. The CDR3 length is 14 residues. The J segment lost 3 bases and the V segment lost 6 bases, leaving 9 bases of the junction unmatched. CDR1 is DFQATT, CDR2 SNEGSKA, per germline (reference sequence). The CDR3 sequence is CSARKLAGFYEQYF. CDR3 DNA sequence: TGCAGTGCCCGCAAGCTAGCGGGATTCTACGAGCAGTACTTC.

This clonotype was detected only a few times. V is TRBV20-1 and J is TRBJ1-4, with unresolved D. Trimming stripped 0 bases from V and 5 bases from J, with 13 bases between. CDR1 DFQATT and CDR2 SNEGSKA come from the germline V gene (reference sequence). This CDR3 is 15 amino acids long. CDR3 residues: CSARDEGLENEKLFF. The CDR3 coding sequence is TGCAGTGCTAGAGATGAGGGATTGGAAAATGAAAAACTGTTTTTT.